The rows below give T cell receptor beta chains drawn from one sample of a study of blood T cells in healthy people across ages. TCRdb used MiXCR to reprocess the 5' RACE reads, holding one entry per CDR3 protein. The sample lists about 1.6 million distinct CDR3 sequences, about 35% occurring once. The material sequenced was blood. Receptor source: a woman aged 25 to 39 in good health. CDR3s include the opening cysteine and the closing phenylalanine or tryptophan. D genes are given only for firm matches. Expanded clones get a size class; other rows say once, few or many, or leave the size out.

D,J,size,V,CDR3,DNA
.,TRBJ1-3,.,TRBV7-6,CASSRGPSSGNTIYF,TGTGCCAGCAGCCGGGGACCGAGCTCTGGAAACACCATATATTTT
.,TRBJ2-6,.,TRBV7-8,CASSLAQGTRSGANVLTF,TGTGCCAGCAGCTTAGCGCAGGGGACCCGCTCTGGGGCCAACGTCCTGACTTTC
.,TRBJ2-5,few,TRBV15,CATSIPAGGSETQYF,TGTGCCACCAGTATCCCCGCTGGGGGCTCAGAGACCCAGTACTTC
.,TRBJ2-7,.,TRBV2,CTSSVGVYEQYF,TGTACCAGCAGTGTAGGGGTCTACGAGCAGTACTTC
TRBD1,TRBJ1-5,few,TRBV6-1,CASWDSPNQPQHF,TGTGCCAGCTGGGACAGCCCCAATCAGCCCCAGCATTTT
TRBD1,TRBJ1-6,.,TRBV3-1,CASSPELTGISPLHF,TGTGCCAGCAGCCCCGAATTGACAGGGATCTCACCCCTCCACTTT
TRBD2,TRBJ2-5,.,TRBV5-1,CASSLTSGGGEPQYF,TGCGCCAGCAGCTTAACTAGCGGGGGCGGAGAGCCCCAGTACTTC
TRBD1,TRBJ1-1,.,TRBV28,CASSHPGQAVTEAFF,TGTGCCAGCAGCCACCCGGGACAGGCCGTAACTGAAGCTTTCTTT
.,TRBJ2-3,.,TRBV6-6,CASSYGSGVPITDTQYF,TGTGCCAGCAGTTACGGGTCAGGGGTTCCCATCACAGATACGCAGTATTTT
.,TRBJ2-7,.,TRBV27,CASSPTTSAYEQYF,TGTGCCAGCAGTCCCACGACATCGGCCTACGAGCAGTACTTC
.,TRBJ1-6,.,TRBV20-1,CSASYGRITNSPLHF,TGCAGTGCTAGTTACGGGCGGATTACTAATTCACCCCTCCACTTT
TRBD1,TRBJ2-3,.,TRBV20-1,CSASPMTGPTDTQYF,TGCAGTGCTAGCCCCATGACAGGGCCCACAGATACGCAGTATTTT
TRBD1,TRBJ2-1,.,TRBV30,CAWSPGQGATEQFF,TGTGCCTGGAGTCCCGGACAGGGGGCAACTGAGCAGTTCTTC